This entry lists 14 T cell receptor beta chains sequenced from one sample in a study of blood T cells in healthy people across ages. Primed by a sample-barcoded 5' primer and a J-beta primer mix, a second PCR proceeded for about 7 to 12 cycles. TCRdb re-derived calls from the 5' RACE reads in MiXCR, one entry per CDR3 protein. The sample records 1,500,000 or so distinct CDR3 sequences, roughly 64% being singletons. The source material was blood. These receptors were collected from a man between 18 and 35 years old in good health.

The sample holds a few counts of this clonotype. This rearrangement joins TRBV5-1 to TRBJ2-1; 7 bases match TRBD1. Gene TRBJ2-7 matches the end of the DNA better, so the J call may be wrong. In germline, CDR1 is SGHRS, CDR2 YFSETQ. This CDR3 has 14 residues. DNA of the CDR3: TGCGCCAGCAGCTCAACCGGGACAGAATACGAGCAGTACTTC. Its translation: CASSSTGTEYEQYF.

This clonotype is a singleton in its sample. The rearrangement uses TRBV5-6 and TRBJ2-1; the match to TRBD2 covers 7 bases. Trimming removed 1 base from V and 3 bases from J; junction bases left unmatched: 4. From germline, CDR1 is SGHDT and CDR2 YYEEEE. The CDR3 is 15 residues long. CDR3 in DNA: TGTGCCAGCAGCTTGCAGCTAGCGGTCTACAATGAGCAGTTCTTC. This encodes CASSLQLAVYNEQFF.

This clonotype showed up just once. The CDR3 DNA follows: TGCGCCAGCAGTGCCCACGGAGGGGCAGATACGCAGTATTTT. It codes for CASSAHGGADTQYF. V usage is TRBV5-1 and J usage is TRBJ2-3; TRBD2 is a possible D gene (6 bases). Per the germline V gene, CDR1 is SGHRS and CDR2 is YFSETQ. The CDR3 is made up of 14 amino acids. With 5 bases removed from V and 4 bases from J, the gap between germline ends came to 14 bases.

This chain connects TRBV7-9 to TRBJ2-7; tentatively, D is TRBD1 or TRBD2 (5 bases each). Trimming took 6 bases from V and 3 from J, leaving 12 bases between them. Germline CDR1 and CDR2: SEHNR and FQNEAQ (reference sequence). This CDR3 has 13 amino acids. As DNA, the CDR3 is TGTGCCAGCAGGTCCTCTGGGGGCTACGAGCAGTACTTC. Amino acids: CASRSSGGYEQYF.

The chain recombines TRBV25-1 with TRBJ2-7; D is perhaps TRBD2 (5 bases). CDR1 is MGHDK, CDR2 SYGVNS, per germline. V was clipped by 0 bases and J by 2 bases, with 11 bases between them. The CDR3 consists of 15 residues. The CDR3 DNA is TGTGCCAGCAGTGAATACGAGGGTAAAACCTACGAGCAGTACTTC. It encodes CASSEYEGKTYEQYF.

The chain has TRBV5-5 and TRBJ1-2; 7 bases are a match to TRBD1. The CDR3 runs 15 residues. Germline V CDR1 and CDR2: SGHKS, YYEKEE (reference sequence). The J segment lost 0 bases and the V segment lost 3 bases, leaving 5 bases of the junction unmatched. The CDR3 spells CASSSDTGANYGYTF. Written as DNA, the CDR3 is TGTGCCAGCAGCTCAGACACAGGGGCTAACTATGGCTACACCTTC.

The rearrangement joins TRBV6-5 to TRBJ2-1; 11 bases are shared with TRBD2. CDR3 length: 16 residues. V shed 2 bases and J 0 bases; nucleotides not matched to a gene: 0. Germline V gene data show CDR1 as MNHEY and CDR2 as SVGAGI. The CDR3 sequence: CASSYTSGSSYNEQFF. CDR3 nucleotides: TGTGCCAGCAGTTACACTAGCGGGAGCTCCTACAATGAGCAGTTCTTC.

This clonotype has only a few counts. DNA of the CDR3: TGTGCCAGCAGCCTACAGGTCTACGGGGACTATGGCTACACCTTC. Its protein product is CASSLQVYGDYGYTF. V usage is TRBV7-2 and J usage is TRBJ1-2, with D perhaps TRBD1 (5 bases). Germline assignment: CDR1 SGHTA and CDR2 FQGNSA. The CDR3 is 15 residues long. V was shortened by 5 bases and J by 3 bases, with 16 bases between the two germline ends.

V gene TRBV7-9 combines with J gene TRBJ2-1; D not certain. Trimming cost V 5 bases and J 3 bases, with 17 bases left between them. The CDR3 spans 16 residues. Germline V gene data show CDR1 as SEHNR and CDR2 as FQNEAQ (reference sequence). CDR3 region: CASSPPALEDYNEQFF. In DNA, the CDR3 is TGTGCCAGCAGCCCCCCCGCCCTAGAGGACTACAATGAGCAGTTCTTC.

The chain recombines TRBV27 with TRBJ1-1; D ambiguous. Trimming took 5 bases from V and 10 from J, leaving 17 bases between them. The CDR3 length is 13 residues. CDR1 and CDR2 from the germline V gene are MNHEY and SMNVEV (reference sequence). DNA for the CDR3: TGTGCCAGCAGTCCCTCCGTTTTGGTTGGAGCTTTCTTT. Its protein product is CASSPSVLVGAFF.

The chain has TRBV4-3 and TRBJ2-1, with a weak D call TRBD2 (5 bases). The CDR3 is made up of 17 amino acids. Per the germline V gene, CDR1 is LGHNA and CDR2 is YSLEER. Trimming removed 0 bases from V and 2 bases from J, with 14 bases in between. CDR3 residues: CASSQDLVRETYNEQFF. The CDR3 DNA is TGCGCCAGCAGCCAAGATCTAGTCCGGGAAACCTACAATGAGCAGTTCTTC.

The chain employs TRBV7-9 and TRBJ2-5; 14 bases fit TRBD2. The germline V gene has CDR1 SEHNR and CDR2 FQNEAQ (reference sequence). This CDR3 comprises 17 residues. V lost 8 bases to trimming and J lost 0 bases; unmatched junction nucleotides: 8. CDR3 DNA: TGTGCCAGCGGATCGACTAGCGGGAGGGAGTACCAAGAGACCCAGTACTTC. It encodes CASGSTSGREYQETQYF.

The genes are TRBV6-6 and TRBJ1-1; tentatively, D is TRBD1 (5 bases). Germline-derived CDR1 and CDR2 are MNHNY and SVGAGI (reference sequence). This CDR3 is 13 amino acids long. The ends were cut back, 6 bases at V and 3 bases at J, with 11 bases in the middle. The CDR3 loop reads CASRSQEDTEAFF. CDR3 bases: TGTGCCAGCAGGTCACAGGAAGACACTGAAGCTTTCTTT.

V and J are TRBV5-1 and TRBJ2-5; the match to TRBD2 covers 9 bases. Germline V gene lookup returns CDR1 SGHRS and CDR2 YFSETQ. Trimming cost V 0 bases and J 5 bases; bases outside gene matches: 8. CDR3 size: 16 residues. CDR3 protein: CASSLGGSGGSETQYF. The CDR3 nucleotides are TGCGCCAGCAGCTTGGGAGGTAGCGGGGGTTCTGAGACCCAGTACTTC.